This TCR beta chain was captured in a study of response to subunit inactivated influenza vaccine. Study-wide points: Only a handful of new T cells, the authors suggested, are recruited with each seasonal influenza vaccination.

Each CDR3 protein is one row after TCRdb ran MiXCR on the RT-PCR reads. Among about 500,000 distinct CDR3 sequences listed, approximately 15% were seen once. Notes on this clonotype: Its specificity is not known.

CDR1 is MNHEY, CDR2 SMNVEV, per germline (reference sequence). The CDR3 consists of 16 residues. Trimming cost V 4 bases and J 3 bases; bases outside gene matches: 10. Sequencing used CD4+ T cells sorted from PBMCs, obtained less than 30 months after vaccination. The chain is built from TRBV27 and TRBJ2-7; TRBD1 matches 9 bases. This TCR was recovered from a man aged 50-75 years who received an inactivated influenza vaccine. CDR3 sequence: CASSWTGVRGFYEQYF. Written as DNA, the CDR3 is TGTGCCAGCAGTTGGACAGGGGTTAGAGGATTCTACGAGCAGTACTTC.